These 26 T cell receptor beta chains were sequenced from one sample in a study of T cell responses to AZD1222 COVID-19 vaccine. Data came from immunoSEQ multiplex PCR; TCRdb stores just in-frame clones and leaves some out. The sample records some 84,000 clones, roughly 87% being singletons. Material: peripheral blood, obtained 28 days after the second AZD1222 dose. The source is an adult who received the AZD1222 COVID-19 vaccine.

This CDR3 is CASTQLGTDTQYF. DNA of the CDR3: TGCGCCAGCACCCAACTCGGCACAGATACGCAGTATTTT. The chain recombines TRBV5-1 with TRBJ2-3; no definite D call. The V gene's germline CDR1 is SGHRS and CDR2 YFSETQ. V lost 6 bases and J 1 base, leaving 9 bases between the germline ends. The CDR3 is 13 amino acids.

This chain links TRBV24-1 with TRBJ2-2; D gene ambiguous. The germline CDR1 and CDR2 sequences are KGHDR and SFDVKD. Trimming shortened V by 1 base and J by 1 base, and 3 bases separated the two germline ends. The CDR3 has 14 amino acids. Here the CDR3 DNA reads TGTGCCACCAGTGATTTTGGGAACACCGGGGAGCTGTTTTTT. Encoded protein: CATSDFGNTGELFF.

The chain joins TRBV5-1 to TRBJ2-7, with TRBD2 matching over 14 bases. The germline CDR1 and CDR2 sequences are SGHRS and YFSETQ. CDR3 size: 15 residues. V shed 4 bases, J shed 6 bases, and the junction held 6 bases outside the gene matches. CDR3: CASSPRTSGGTEQYF. For the CDR3, the DNA is TGCGCCAGCAGCCCAAGGACTAGCGGGGGGACCGAGCAGTACTTC.

The chain joins TRBV29-1 to TRBJ1-1, with TRBD1 identical over 7 bases. Germline CDR1 is SQVTM and CDR2 is ANQGSEA. Germline trimming cut 5 bases from V and 1 base from J; bases unmatched to any gene: 4. This CDR3 has 13 residues. This CDR3 reads CSVKGTENTEAFF. CDR3 coding DNA: TGCAGCGTTAAAGGGACAGAGAACACTGAAGCTTTCTTT.

This chain joins TRBV6-5 and TRBJ1-3; D might be TRBD1 (5 bases). Trimming removed 2 bases at V and 2 bases at J, with 13 bases between. Germline CDR1 is MNHEY and CDR2 is SVGAGI. The CDR3 is 16 residues long. The CDR3 is CASSYGVGETGNTIYF. The CDR3 nucleotides read TGTGCCAGCAGTTACGGGGTGGGGGAAACTGGAAACACCATATATTTT.

The gene calls are TRBV19 and TRBJ1-1; D perhaps matches TRBD1 (5 bases). The CDR3 totals 14 residues. Per germline, CDR1 LNHDA and CDR2 SQIVND (reference sequence). The ends were cut back, 3 bases at V and 1 base at J, with 9 bases in the middle. Here the CDR3 reads CASSIFGQNTEAFF. The CDR3 coding sequence is TGTGCCAGTAGTATCTTCGGACAGAACACTGAAGCTTTCTTT.

V is TRBV19 and J is TRBJ2-5; D might be TRBD1 or TRBD2, each matching 5 bases. CDR1 and CDR2 from the germline V gene are LNHDA and SQIVND (reference sequence). This CDR3 contains 13 residues. V lost 5 bases to trimming and J lost 3 bases, with 10 bases between them. The CDR3 sequence is CASSGTEKETQYF. The CDR3 bases are TGTGCCAGTAGTGGGACGGAGAAAGAGACCCAGTACTTC.

The chain employs TRBV19 and TRBJ1-6; D call uncertain. V was trimmed by 7 bases and J by 0 bases, leaving 13 bases between them. CDR3 length equals 16 residues. Germline-derived CDR1 and CDR2 are LNHDA and SQIVND (reference sequence). DNA of the CDR3: TGTGCCAGTACTCGGGCGACTGTCTCCTATAATTCACCCCTCCACTTT. Translated: CASTRATVSYNSPLHF.

V usage is TRBV7-2 and J usage is TRBJ2-1; D is undetermined. Germline CDR1 reads SGHTA; CDR2 reads FQGNSA. V was pared by 0 bases and J by 0 bases, with 9 bases between. The CDR3 has 16 residues. Here the CDR3 reads CASSLAYSTSYNEQFF. CDR3 in DNA: TGTGCCAGCAGCTTAGCTTATTCTACCTCCTACAATGAGCAGTTCTTC.

The chain has TRBV5-4 and TRBJ2-3; 8 bases are a match to TRBD1. Germline V gene lookup returns CDR1 SGHNT and CDR2 YYREEE (reference sequence). CDR3 length: 16 amino acids. J gave up 7 bases and V 4 bases, and 14 bases lay outside the gene matches. The CDR3 reads CASSVTGTGFINTQYF. For the CDR3, the DNA is TGTGCCAGCAGCGTGACCGGGACAGGATTCATAAATACGCAGTATTTT.

This chain links TRBV9 with TRBJ1-4, with no clear D. Trimming took 2 bases from V and 0 from J, leaving 5 bases between them. The length of the CDR3 is 14 residues. CDR1 is SGDLS, CDR2 YYNGEE, per germline. CDR3 loop: CASSVQPTNEKLFF. The CDR3 DNA follows: TGTGCCAGCAGCGTGCAACCAACTAATGAAAAACTGTTTTTT.

The chain couples TRBV19 to TRBJ2-1; D remains ambiguous. This CDR3 is 13 amino acids long. Between the trimmed V and J ends, which lost 10 bases and 6 bases, there was a span of 16 bases. Germline lookup yields CDR1 LNHDA and CDR2 SQIVND (reference sequence). In nucleotides, the CDR3 is TGTGCCACCCAATTAGGGCCCGGCAATGAGCAGTTCTTC. Amino acid sequence: CATQLGPGNEQFF. The full variable domain, its missing parts supplied by reference TRBV19 and TRBJ2-1, is DGGITQSPKYLFRKEGQNVTLSCEQNLNHDAMYWYRQDPGQGLRLIYYSQIVNDFQKGDIAEGYSVSREKKESFPLTVTSAQKNPTAFYLCATQLGPGNEQFFGPGTRLTVL.

V is TRBV19 and J is TRBJ1-4, with D possibly being TRBD1 (6 bases). CDR1 LNHDA and CDR2 SQIVND come from the germline V gene (reference sequence). There are 14 residues in the CDR3. Deletions cut 4 bases from V and 2 bases from J, with 8 bases between. CDR3 nucleotides: TGTGCCAGTAGTACCACAGGGACTAATGAAAAACTGTTTTTT. It codes for CASSTTGTNEKLFF.

The genes are TRBV4-1 and TRBJ2-5, with a tentative D call TRBD2 (6 bases). Germline V lookup: CDR1 MGHRA, CDR2 YSYEKL. The CDR3 totals 15 residues. The V end was cut by 0 bases, the J end by 5 bases, with 13 bases between. CDR3 DNA: TGCGCCAGCAGCCAAGACCGGAACCGGGGGGAGACCCAGTACTTC. It is translated as CASSQDRNRGETQYF.

This clone was recorded a few times. Written as DNA, the CDR3 is TGTGCCACCAGCGGTATGAGACAGAGTACTGAAGCTTTCTTT. It codes for CATSGMRQSTEAFF. This chain uses TRBV15 with TRBJ1-1; D is perhaps TRBD1 (5 bases). Per the germline V gene, CDR1 is LNHNV and CDR2 is YYDKDF (reference sequence). The CDR3 has 14 amino acids. The V gene lost 5 bases and the J gene lost 5 bases, with 15 bases spanning the gap. The whole variable domain, remainder taken from reference TRBV15 and TRBJ1-1, is DAMVIQNPRYQVTQFGKPVTLSCSQTLNHNVMYWYQQKSSQAPKLLFHYYDKDFNNEADTPDNFQSRRPNTSFCFLDIRSPGLGDTAMYLCATSGMRQSTEAFFGQGTRLTVV.

This clone appeared a single time. This chain uses TRBV6-2 or TRBV6-3 with TRBJ2-1, with TRBD2 matching over 7 bases. Germline V gene data show CDR1 as MNHEY and CDR2 as SVGEGT. The V segment lost 5 bases and the J segment 6 bases; nucleotides outside the gene matches: 13. This CDR3 contains 16 residues. CDR3 region: CASSAGGLVGGNEQFF. The DNA of the CDR3 is TGTGCCAGCAGTGCGGGCGGACTAGTGGGGGGCAATGAGCAGTTCTTC.

V gene TRBV28 combines with J gene TRBJ1-2, with D unresolved. The germline gives CDR1 MDHEN, CDR2 SYDVKM. The CDR3 extends over 14 amino acids. V was trimmed by 5 bases and J by 3 bases, leaving 13 bases between them. The chain's CDR3 is CASSASMGDYGYTF. For the CDR3, the DNA is TGTGCCAGCAGTGCCAGCATGGGAGACTATGGCTACACCTTC.

The chain is built from TRBV18 and TRBJ1-2; D call uncertain. CDR1 KGHSH and CDR2 LQKENI come from the germline V gene. Between the trimmed V and J ends, which lost 1 base and 4 bases, there was a span of 7 bases. The length of the CDR3 is 13 residues. This chain's CDR3 is CASSPQDAYGYTF. In DNA form, the CDR3 reads TGTGCCAGCTCACCACAGGACGCCTATGGCTACACCTTC.

The rearrangement links TRBV27 to TRBJ2-1; D perhaps matches TRBD2 (7 bases). Germline V gene sequence: CDR1 MNHEY, CDR2 SMNVEV (reference sequence). Trimming removed 7 bases from V and 0 bases from J, with 13 bases in between. The CDR3 is made up of 15 amino acids. The CDR3 protein is CASMGGGTSYNEQFF. The DNA of the CDR3 is TGTGCCAGCATGGGAGGGGGGACCTCCTACAATGAGCAGTTCTTC.

This clone was detected a few times. This rearrangement joins TRBV7-3 to TRBJ2-5; 11 positions match TRBD2. The CDR3 spans 23 residues. Germline V gene lookup returns CDR1 SGHTA and CDR2 FQGTGA. The J segment lost 5 bases and the V segment lost 0 bases, leaving 26 bases of the junction unmatched. CDR3 protein: CASSLTRFSSGGITKELIETQYF. CDR3 DNA: TGTGCCAGCAGCTTAACGAGATTTTCTAGCGGGGGGATCACCAAGGAATTAATTGAGACCCAGTACTTC.

V usage is TRBV28 and J usage is TRBJ1-5; possible D gene TRBD1, 5 bases. Germline V CDR1 and CDR2: MDHEN, SYDVKM. The germline V and J ends were trimmed by 2 bases and 3 bases, with 8 bases remaining between them. The CDR3 consists of 14 residues. The chain's CDR3 is CASSLGTNNQPQHF. CDR3 sequence (DNA): TGTGCCAGCAGTTTAGGGACTAACAATCAGCCCCAGCATTTT. The complete variable domain, with remaining parts taken from reference TRBV28 and TRBJ1-5, reads DVKVTQSSRYLVKRTGEKVFLECVQDMDHENMFWYRQDPGLGLRLIYFSYDVKMKEKGDIPEGYSVSREKKERFSLILESASTNQTSMYLCASSLGTNNQPQHFGDGTRLSIL.

The J gene is TRBJ2-1, the V gene TRBV3-1 (or the pseudogene TRBV3-2); the match to TRBD2 covers 11 bases. The CDR3 extends over 16 amino acids. In germline, CDR1 is LGHDT, CDR2 YNNKEL (reference sequence). V dropped 1 base and J dropped 4; count of bases not matched to a gene: 3. CDR3 nucleotide sequence: TGTGCCAGCAGCCAAGGAGGGACTAGCGGTTACAATGAGCAGTTCTTC. As protein: CASSQGGTSGYNEQFF.

The V and J genes are TRBV6-2 or TRBV6-3 and TRBJ1-2; D is ambiguous. The CDR3 totals 15 residues. Looked up from germline, CDR1 is MNHEY and CDR2 is SVGEGT. The V end lost 5 bases, the J end lost 4 bases, and 17 bases lay between the germline ends. CDR3 DNA sequence: TGTGCCAGCAGTCGCGCCATAAGGACCCTCTATGGCTACACCTTC. Its protein is CASSRAIRTLYGYTF.

The genes are TRBV6-2 or TRBV6-3 and TRBJ2-5; TRBD1 or TRBD2 may be the D gene (6 bases each). Looked up from germline, CDR1 is MNHEY and CDR2 is SVGEGT. Trimming cost V 5 bases and J 3 bases, with 10 bases left between them. This CDR3 has 13 amino acids. The CDR3 protein is CASSTGAEETQYF. The CDR3 bases are TGTGCCAGCAGTACGGGGGCCGAAGAGACCCAGTACTTC.

The rearrangement uses TRBV30 and TRBJ1-2; D not certain. V was shortened by 5 bases and J by 6 bases, with 4 bases between the two germline ends. Germline CDR1 reads GTSNPN; CDR2 reads SVGIG (reference sequence). This CDR3 comprises 9 residues. The CDR3 DNA follows: TGTGCCTGGCTCGATGGCTACACCTTC. Encoded protein: CAWLDGYTF.

The chain employs TRBV3-1 (or the pseudogene TRBV3-2) and TRBJ2-5; TRBD1 is a possible D gene (6 bases). Trimming shortened V by 4 bases and J by 2 bases, and 17 bases separated the two germline ends. Germline CDR1 and CDR2: LGHDT and YNNKEL (reference sequence). The CDR3 length is 16 residues. The CDR3 region has the DNA TGTGCCAGCAGCCCATTAGAATTCACAGGGCAAGAGACCCAGTACTTC. Protein product: CASSPLEFTGQETQYF.